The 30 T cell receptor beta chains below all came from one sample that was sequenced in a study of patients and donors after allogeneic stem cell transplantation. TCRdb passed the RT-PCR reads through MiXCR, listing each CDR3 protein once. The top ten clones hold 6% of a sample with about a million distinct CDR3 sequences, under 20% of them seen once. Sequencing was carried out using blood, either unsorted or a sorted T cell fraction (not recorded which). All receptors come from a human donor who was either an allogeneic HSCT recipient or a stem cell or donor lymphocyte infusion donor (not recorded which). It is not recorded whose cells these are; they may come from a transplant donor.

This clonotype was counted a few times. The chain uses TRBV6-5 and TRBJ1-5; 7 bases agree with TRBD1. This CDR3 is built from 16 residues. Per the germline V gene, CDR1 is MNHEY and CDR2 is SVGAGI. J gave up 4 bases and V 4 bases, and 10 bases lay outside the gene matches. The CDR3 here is CASSSRDSLSNQPQHF. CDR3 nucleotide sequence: TGTGCCAGCAGTTCCCGGGACAGTTTGAGTAATCAGCCCCAGCATTTT.

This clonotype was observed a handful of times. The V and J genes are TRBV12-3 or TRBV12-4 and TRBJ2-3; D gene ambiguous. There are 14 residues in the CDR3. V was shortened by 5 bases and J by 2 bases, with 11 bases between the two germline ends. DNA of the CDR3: TGTGCCAGCAGTCCGCGCAGTAACACAGATACGCAGTATTTT. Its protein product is CASSPRSNTDTQYF.

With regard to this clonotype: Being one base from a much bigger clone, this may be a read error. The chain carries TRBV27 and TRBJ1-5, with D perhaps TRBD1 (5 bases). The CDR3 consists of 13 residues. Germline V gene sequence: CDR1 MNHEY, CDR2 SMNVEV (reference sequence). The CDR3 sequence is CGSSSRDDQPQHF. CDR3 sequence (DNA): TGTGGCAGCAGTTCCCGGGACGATCAGCCCCAGCATTTT.

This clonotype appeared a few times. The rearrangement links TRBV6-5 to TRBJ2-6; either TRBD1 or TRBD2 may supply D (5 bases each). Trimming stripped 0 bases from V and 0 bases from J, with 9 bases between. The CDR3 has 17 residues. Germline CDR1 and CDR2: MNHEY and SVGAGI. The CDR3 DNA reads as TGTGCCAGCAGTTACTCGTCGAGGGGCTCTGGGGCCAACGTCCTGACTTTC. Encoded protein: CASSYSSRGSGANVLTF.

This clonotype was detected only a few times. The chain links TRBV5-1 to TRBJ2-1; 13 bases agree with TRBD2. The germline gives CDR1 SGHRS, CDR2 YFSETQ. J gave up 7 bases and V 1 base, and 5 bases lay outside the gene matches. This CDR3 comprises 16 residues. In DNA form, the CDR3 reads TGCGCCAGCAGCTTGCTCACTAGCGGGAGGGCTAATGAGCAGTTCTTC. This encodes CASSLLTSGRANEQFF.

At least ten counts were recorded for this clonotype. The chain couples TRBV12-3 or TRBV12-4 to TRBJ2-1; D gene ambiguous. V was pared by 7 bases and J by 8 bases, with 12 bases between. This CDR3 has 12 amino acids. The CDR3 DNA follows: TGTGCCAGCACCACGGACGGGCATGAGCAGTTCTTC. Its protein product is CASTTDGHEQFF.

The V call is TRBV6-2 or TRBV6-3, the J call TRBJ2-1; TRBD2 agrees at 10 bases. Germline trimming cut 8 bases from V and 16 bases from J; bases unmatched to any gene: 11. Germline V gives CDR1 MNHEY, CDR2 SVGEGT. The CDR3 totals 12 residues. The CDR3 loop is CASSTSGPVYFF. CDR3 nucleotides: TGTGCCAGCTCGACTAGCGGGCCGGTGTATTTCTTC.

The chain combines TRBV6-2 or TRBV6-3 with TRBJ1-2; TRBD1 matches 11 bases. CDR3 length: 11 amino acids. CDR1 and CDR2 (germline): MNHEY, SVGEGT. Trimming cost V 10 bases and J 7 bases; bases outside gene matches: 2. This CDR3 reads CAIGQGAGYTF. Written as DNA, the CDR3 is TGTGCCATCGGACAGGGGGCTGGCTACACCTTC.

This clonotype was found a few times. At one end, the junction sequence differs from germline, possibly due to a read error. This chain's CDR3 is CASSHTEENQYF. The DNA for the CDR3 is TGTGCCAGCAGCCACACCGAGGAGAACCAGTACTTC. V usage is TRBV3-1 and J usage is TRBJ2-5; D remains unclear. Germline V gene data show CDR1 as LGHDT and CDR2 as YNNKEL (reference sequence). CDR3 length: 12 amino acids.

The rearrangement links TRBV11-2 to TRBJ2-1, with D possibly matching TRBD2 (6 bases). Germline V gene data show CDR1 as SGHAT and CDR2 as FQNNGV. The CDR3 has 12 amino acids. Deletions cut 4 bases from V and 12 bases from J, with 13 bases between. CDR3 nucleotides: TGTGCCAGCAGCTCCGCTGGGGGGTTGCAGTTCTTC. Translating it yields CASSSAGGLQFF.

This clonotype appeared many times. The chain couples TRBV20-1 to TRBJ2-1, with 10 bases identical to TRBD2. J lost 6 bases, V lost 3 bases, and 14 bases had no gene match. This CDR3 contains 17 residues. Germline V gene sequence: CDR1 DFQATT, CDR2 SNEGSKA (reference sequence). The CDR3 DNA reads TGCAGTGCTAGTCAAAGGTTTTGGGCTAGCGGGAGCAATGAGCAGTTCTTC. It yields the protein CSASQRFWASGSNEQFF.

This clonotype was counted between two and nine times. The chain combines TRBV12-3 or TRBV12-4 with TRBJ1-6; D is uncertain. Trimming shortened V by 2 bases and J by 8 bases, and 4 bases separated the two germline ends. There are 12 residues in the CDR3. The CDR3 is CASSLTDSPLHF. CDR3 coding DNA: TGTGCCAGCAGTTTAACGGATTCACCCCTCCACTTT.

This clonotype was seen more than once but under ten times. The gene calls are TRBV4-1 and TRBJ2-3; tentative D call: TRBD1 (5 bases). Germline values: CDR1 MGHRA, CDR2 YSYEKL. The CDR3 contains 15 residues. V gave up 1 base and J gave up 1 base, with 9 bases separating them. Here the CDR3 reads CASSQVLTGTDTQYF. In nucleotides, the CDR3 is TGCGCCAGCAGCCAAGTTTTGACAGGCACAGATACGCAGTATTTT.

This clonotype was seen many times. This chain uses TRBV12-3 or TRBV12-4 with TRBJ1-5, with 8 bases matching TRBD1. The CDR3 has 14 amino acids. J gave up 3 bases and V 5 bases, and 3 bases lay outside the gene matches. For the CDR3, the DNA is TGTGCCAGCAGTCGGACAGGGATCAATCAGCCCCAGCATTTT. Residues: CASSRTGINQPQHF.

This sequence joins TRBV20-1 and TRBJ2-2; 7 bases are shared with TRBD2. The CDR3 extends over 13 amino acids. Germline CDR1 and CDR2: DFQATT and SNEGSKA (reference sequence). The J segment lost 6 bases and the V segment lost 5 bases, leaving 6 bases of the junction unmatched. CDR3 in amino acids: CSAAGRGSGELFF. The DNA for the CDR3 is TGCAGTGCTGCGGGGAGGGGTTCCGGGGAGCTGTTTTTT.

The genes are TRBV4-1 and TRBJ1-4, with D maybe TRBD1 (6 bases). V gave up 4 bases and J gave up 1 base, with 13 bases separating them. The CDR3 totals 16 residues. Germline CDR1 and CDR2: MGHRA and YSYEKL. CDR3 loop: CASSRLGGLTNEKLFF. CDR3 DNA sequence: TGCGCCAGCAGCCGTCTAGGGGGGTTAACTAATGAAAAACTGTTTTTT.

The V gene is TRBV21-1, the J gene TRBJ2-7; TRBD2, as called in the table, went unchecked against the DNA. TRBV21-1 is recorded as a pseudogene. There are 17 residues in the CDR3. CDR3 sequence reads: CASSKVIRGRVYHEQYF. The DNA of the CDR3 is TGTGCCAGCAGCAAAGTCATAAGAGGGAGGGTTTACCACGAGCAGTACTTC.

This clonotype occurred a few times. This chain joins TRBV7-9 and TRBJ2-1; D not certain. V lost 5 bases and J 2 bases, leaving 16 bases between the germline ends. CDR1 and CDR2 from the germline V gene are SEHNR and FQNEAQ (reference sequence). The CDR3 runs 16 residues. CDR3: CASSQVFPGAYNEQFF. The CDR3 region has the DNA TGTGCCAGCAGCCAAGTCTTCCCCGGCGCCTACAATGAGCAGTTCTTC.

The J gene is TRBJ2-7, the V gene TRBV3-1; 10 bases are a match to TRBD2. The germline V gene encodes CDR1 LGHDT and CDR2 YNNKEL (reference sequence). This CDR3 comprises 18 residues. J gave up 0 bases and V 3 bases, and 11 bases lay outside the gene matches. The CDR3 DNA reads TGTGCCAGCAGCCAGGGTCCTCTAGCGGGGGCTAACTCCTACGAGCAGTACTTC. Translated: CASSQGPLAGANSYEQYF.

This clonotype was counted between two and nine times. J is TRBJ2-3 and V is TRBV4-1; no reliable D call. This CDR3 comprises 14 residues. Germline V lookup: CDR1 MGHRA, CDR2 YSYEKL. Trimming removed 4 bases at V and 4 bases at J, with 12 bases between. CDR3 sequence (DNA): TGCGCCAGCAGCCTCCTCCATGCAGCAGATACGCAGTATTTT. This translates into CASSLLHAADTQYF.

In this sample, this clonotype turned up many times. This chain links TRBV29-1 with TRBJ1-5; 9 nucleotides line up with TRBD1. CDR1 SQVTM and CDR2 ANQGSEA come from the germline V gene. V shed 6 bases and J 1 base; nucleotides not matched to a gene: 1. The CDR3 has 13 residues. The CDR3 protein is CSVDRGSNQPQHF. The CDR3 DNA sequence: TGCAGCGTGGACAGGGGAAGCAATCAGCCCCAGCATTTT.

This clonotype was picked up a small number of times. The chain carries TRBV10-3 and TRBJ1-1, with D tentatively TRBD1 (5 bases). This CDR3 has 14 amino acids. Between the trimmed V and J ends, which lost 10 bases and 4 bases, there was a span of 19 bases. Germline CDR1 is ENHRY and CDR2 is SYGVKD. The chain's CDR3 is CATAGAPVGTEAFF. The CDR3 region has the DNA TGTGCCACAGCCGGGGCCCCCGTCGGCACTGAAGCTTTCTTT.

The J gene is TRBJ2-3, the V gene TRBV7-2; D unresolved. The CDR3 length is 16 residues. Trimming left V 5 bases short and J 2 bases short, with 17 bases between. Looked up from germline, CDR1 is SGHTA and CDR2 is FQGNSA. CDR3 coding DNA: TGTGCCAGCAGCCATAGGACGGCCCCTAACACAGATACGCAGTATTTT. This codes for CASSHRTAPNTDTQYF.

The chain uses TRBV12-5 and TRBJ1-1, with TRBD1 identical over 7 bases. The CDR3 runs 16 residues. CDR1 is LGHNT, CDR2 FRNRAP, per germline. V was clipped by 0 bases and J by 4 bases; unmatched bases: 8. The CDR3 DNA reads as TGTGCTAGTGGTTTGGTAGAAGGAACAGGGGTCACTGAAGCTTTCTTT. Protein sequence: CASGLVEGTGVTEAFF.

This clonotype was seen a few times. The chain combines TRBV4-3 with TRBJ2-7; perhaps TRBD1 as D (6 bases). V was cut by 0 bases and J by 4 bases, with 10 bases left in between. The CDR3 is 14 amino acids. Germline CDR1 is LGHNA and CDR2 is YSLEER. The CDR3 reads CASSQDLGAYEQYF. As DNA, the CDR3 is TGCGCCAGCAGCCAAGATCTGGGGGCTTACGAGCAGTACTTC.

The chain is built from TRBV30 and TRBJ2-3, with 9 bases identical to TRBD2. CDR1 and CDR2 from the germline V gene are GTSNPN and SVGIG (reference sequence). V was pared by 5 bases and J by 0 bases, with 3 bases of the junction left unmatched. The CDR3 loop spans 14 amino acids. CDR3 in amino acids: CAWGLAKSTDTQYF. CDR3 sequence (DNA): TGTGCCTGGGGACTAGCGAAAAGCACAGATACGCAGTATTTT. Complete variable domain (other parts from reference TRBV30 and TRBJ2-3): SQTIHQWPATLVQPVGSPLSLECTVEGTSNPNLYWYRQAAGRGLQLLFYSVGIGQISSEVPQNLSASRPQDRQFILSSKKLLLSDSGFYLCAWGLAKSTDTQYFGPGTRLTVL.

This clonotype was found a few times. The CDR3 here is CASSEGTSGISEQYF. CDR3 in DNA: TGTGCCAGCAGTGAAGGGACTAGCGGGATTAGCGAGCAGTACTTC. V is TRBV12-3 or TRBV12-4 and J is TRBJ2-7, with 13 nucleotides matching TRBD2. The CDR3 is made up of 15 amino acids. V lost 5 bases and J lost 6; bases outside the gene matches: 7.

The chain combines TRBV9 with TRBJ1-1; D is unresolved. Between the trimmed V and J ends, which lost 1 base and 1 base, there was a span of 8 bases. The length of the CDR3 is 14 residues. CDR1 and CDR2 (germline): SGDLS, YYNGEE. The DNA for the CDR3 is TGTGCCAGCAGCGTACTTTCAGGGAACACTGAAGCTTTCTTT. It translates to CASSVLSGNTEAFF.

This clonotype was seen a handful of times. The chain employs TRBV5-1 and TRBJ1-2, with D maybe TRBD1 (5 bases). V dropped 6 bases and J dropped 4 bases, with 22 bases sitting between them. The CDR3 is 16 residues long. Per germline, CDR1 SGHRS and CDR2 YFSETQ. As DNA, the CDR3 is TGCGCCAGCACCCCCAGGTCGACAGACTCCCTCTATGGCTACACCTTC. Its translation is CASTPRSTDSLYGYTF.

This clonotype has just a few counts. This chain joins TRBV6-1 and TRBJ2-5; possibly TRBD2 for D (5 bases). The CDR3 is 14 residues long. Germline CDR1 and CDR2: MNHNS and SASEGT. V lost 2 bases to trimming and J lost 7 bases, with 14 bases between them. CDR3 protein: CASSENAGTGTQYF. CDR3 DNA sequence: TGTGCCAGCAGTGAAAACGCGGGCACGGGGACCCAGTACTTC.